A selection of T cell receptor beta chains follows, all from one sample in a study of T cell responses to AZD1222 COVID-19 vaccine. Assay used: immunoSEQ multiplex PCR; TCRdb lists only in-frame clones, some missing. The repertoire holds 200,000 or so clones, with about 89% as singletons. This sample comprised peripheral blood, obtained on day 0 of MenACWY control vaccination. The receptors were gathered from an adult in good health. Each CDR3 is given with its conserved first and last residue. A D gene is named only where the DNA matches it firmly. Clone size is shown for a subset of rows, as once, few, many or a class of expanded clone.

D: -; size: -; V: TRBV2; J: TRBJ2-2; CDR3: CASAPRGNTGELFF; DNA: TGTGCCAGCGCCCCGCGAGGAAACACCGGGGAGCTGTTTTTT
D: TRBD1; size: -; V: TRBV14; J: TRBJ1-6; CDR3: CASSHGTGTSPLHF; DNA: TGTGCCAGCAGCCACGGGACAGGGACTTCACCCCTCCACTTT
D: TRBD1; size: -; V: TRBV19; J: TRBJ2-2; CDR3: CASSLKPGQGDTGELFF; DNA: TGTGCCAGTAGTTTGAAACCGGGACAGGGAGACACCGGGGAGCTGTTTTTT
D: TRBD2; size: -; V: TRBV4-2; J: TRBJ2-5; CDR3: CASSQDWGVAGGGEETQYF; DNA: TGTGCCAGCAGCCAAGATTGGGGCGTAGCGGGGGGCGGGGAAGAGACCCAGTACTTC
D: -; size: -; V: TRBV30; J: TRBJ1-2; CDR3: CAWSTGYGYTF; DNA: TGTGCCTGGAGTACAGGGTATGGCTACACCTTC
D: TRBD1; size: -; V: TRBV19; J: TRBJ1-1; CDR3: CATGTGTGNTEAFF; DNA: TGTGCCACCGGAACCGGGACAGGGAACACTGAAGCTTTCTTT
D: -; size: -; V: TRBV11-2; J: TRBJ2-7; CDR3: CASSFAQTYEQYF; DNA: TGTGCCAGCAGCTTTGCCCAGACCTACGAGCAGTACTTC
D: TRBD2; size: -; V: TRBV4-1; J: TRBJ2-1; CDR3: CASSQTLAGGYNEQFF; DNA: TGCGCCAGCAGCCAGACCCTAGCGGGAGGCTACAATGAGCAGTTCTTC
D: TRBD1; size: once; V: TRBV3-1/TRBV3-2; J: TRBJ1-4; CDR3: CASSQDWEGAREKLFF; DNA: TGTGCCAGCAGCCAAGATTGGGAGGGGGCTCGGGAAAAACTGTTTTTT
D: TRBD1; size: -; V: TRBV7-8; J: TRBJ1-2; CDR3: CASSSRDRENGYTF; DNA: TGTGCCAGCAGCTCGCGGGACAGGGAGAATGGCTACACCTTC
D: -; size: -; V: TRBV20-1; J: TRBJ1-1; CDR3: CSAPLRTEAFF; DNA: TGCAGTGCTCCACTGCGCACTGAAGCTTTCTTT
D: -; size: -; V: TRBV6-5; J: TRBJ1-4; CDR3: CASSRTNEKLFF; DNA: TGTGCCAGCAGCCGAACTAATGAAAAACTGTTTTTT
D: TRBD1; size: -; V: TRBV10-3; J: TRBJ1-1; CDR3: CASQGQGVTEAFF; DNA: TGTGCCAGCCAGGGACAGGGTGTCACTGAAGCTTTCTTT
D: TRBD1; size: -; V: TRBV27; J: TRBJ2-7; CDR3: CASSSSGTGSYEQYF; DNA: TGTGCCAGCAGCTCGTCCGGGACAGGGAGCTACGAGCAGTACTTC
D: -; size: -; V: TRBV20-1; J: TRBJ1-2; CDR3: CSAGAGYTF; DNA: TGCAGTGCCGGAGCCGGCTACACCTTC
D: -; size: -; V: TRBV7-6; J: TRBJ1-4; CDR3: CASSPVGEKLFF; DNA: TGTGCCAGCAGCCCCGTGGGCGAAAAACTGTTTTTT
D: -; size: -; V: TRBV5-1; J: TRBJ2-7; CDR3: CASSLDFGAEQYF; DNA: TGCGCCAGCAGCTTGGATTTCGGGGCCGAGCAGTACTTC
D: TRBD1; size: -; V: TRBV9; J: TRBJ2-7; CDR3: CASSEGQGTEQYF; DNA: TGTGCCAGCAGCGAGGGACAGGGGACCGAGCAGTACTTC
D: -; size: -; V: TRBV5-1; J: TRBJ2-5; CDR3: CASSSPTSYQETQYF; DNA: TGCGCCAGCAGCTCCCCGACAAGTTACCAAGAGACCCAGTACTTC
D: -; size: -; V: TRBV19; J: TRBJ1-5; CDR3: CASSMAGASNQPQHF; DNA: TGTGCCAGTAGTATGGCAGGGGCAAGCAATCAGCCCCAGCATTTT
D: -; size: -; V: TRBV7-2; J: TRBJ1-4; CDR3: CASSLEGRYPEKLFF; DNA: TGTGCCAGCAGCTTAGAGGGCAGATATCCTGAAAAACTGTTTTTT
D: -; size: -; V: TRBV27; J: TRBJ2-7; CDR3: CASSLRGVYEQYF; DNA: TGTGCCAGCAGTTTGCGGGGAGTCTACGAGCAGTACTTC
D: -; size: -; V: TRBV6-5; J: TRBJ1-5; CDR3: CASEARVQQPQHF; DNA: TGTGCCAGCGAAGCGAGGGTTCAGCAGCCCCAGCATTTT
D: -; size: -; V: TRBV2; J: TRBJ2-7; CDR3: CASRGLYEQYF; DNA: TGTGCCAGCCGGGGACTCTACGAGCAGTACTTC
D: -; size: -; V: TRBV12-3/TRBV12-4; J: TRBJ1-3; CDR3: CASRQPGNTIYF; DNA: TGTGCCAGCAGGCAACCTGGAAACACCATATATTTT
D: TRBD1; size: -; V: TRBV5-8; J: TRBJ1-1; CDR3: CASSLATGGGGQAFF; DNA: TGTGCCAGCAGCTTGGCGACAGGGGGCGGCGGGCAAGCTTTCTTT
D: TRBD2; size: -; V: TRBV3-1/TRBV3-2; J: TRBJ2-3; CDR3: CASSQDLAGLAENTDTQYF; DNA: TGTGCCAGCAGCCAAGACCTCGCCGGACTAGCGGAGAACACAGATACGCAGTATTTT
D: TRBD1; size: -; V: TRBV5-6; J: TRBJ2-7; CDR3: CASSLGTGPATYEQYF; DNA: TGTGCCAGCAGCCTAGGGACAGGGCCGGCCACCTACGAGCAGTACTTC